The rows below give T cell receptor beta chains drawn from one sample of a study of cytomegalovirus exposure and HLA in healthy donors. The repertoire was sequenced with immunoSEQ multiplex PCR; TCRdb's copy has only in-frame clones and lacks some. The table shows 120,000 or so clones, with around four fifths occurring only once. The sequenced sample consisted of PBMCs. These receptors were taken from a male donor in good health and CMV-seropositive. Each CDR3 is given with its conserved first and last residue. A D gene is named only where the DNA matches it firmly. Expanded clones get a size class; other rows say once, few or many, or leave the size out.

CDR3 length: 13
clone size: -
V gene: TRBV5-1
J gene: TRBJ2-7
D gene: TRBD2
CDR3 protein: CASSFGGSDEQYF
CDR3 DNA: TGCGCCAGCAGCTTCGGCGGGAGTGACGAGCAGTACTTC

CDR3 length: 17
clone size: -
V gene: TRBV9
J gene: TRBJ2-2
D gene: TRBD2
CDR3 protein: CASSVPRLAGGGGELFF
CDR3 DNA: TGTGCCAGCAGCGTACCCCGCCTAGCGGGAGGGGGCGGGGAGCTGTTTTTT

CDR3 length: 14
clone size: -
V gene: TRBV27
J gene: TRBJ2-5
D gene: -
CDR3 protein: CASSFLNRAGEQYF
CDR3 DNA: TGTGCCAGCAGCTTCTTAAACAGGGCGGGGGAGCAGTACTTC

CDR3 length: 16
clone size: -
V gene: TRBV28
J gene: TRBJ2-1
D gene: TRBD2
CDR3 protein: CASSLWTSGRDNEQFF
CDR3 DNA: TGTGCCAGCAGTTTATGGACTAGCGGGAGGGACAATGAGCAGTTCTTC

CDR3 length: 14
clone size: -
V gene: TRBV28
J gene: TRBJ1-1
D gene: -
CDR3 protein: CASSLGGVETEAFF
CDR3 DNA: TGTGCCAGCAGTTTGGGGGGAGTAGAGACTGAAGCTTTCTTT

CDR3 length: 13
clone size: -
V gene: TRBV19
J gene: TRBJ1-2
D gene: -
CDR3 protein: CASSINQGYGYTF
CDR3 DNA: TGTGCCAGTAGTATCAACCAGGGCTATGGCTACACCTTC

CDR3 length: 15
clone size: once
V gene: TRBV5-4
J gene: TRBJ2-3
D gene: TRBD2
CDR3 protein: CASSLSSGRSDTQYF
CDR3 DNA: TGTGCCAGCAGCTTGAGTAGCGGGAGATCAGATACGCAGTATTTT

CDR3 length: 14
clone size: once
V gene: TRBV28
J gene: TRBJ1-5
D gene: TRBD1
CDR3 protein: CASSLPGGLEGQHF
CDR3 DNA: TGTGCCAGCAGTTTACCAGGGGGGCTAGAGGGCCAGCATTTT

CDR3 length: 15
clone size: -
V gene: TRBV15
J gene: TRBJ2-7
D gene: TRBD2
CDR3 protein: CATSRGGTSRYEQYF
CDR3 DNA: TGTGCCACCAGCAGAGGGGGGACTAGTCGCTACGAGCAGTACTTC

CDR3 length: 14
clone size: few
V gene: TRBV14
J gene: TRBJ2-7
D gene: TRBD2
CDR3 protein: CASSFGGSVHEQYF
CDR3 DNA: TGTGCCAGCAGCTTCGGGGGGTCCGTACACGAGCAGTACTTC

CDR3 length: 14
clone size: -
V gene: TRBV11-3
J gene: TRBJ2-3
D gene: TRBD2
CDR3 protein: CASSKSGSKDTQYF
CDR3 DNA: TGTGCCAGCAGCAAAAGCGGGAGTAAAGATACGCAGTATTTT

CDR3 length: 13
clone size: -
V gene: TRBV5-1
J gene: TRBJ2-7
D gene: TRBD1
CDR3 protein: CASSLGGQDEQYF
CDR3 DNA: TGCGCCAGCAGCTTGGGTGGACAGGACGAGCAGTACTTC

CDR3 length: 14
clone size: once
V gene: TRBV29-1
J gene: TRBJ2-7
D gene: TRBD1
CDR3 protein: CSVEVWDSSYEQYF
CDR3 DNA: TGCAGCGTTGAGGTTTGGGACAGCTCCTACGAGCAGTACTTC

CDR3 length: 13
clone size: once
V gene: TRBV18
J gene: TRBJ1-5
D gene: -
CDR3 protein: CASSTGFGQPQHF
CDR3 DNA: TGTGCCAGCTCAACAGGGTTTGGTCAGCCCCAGCATTTT

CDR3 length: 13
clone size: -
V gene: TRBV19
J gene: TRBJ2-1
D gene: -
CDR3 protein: CASSIGPRNEQFF
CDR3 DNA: TGTGCCAGTAGTATAGGCCCGAGGAATGAGCAGTTCTTC